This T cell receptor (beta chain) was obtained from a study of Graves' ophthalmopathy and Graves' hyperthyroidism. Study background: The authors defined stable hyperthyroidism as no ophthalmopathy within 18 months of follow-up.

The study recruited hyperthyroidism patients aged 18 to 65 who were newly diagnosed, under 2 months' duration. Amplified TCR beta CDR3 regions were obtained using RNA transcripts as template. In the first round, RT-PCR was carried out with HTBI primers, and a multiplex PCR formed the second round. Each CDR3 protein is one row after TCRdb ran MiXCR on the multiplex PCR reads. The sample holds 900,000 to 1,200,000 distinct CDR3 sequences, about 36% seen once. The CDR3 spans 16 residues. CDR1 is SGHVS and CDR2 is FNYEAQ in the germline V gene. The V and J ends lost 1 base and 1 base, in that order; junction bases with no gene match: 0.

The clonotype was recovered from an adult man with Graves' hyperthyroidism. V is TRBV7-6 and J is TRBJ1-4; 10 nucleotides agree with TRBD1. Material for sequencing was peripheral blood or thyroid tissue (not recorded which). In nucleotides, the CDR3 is TGTGCCAGCAGCTTAGGGGACAGGGGAACTAATGAAAAACTGTTTTTT. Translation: CASSLGDRGTNEKLFF.